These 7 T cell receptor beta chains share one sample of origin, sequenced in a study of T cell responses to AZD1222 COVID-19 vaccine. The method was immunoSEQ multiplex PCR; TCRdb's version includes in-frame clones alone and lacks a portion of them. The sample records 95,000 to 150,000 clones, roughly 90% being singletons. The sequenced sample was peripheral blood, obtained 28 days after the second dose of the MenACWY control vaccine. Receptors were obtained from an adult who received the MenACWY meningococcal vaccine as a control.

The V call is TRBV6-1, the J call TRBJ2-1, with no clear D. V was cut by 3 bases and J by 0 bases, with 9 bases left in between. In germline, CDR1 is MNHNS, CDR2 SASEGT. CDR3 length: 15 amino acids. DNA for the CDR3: TGTGCCAGCAGTGAGCAGGCAAGCTCCTACAATGAGCAGTTCTTC. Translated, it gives CASSEQASSYNEQFF.

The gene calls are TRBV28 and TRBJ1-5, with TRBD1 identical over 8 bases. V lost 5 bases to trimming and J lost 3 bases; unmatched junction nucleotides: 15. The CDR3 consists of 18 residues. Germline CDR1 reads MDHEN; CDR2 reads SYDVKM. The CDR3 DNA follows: TGTGCCAGCAGTCCTCCCAGGTCACAGGGGGGCTACAATCAGCCCCAGCATTTT. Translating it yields CASSPPRSQGGYNQPQHF.

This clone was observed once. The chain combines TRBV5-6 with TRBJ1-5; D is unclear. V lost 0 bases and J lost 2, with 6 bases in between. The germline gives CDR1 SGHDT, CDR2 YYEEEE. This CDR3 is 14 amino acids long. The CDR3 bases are TGTGCCAGCAGCTTGGGAGGTCGCAATCAGCCCCAGCATTTT. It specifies CASSLGGRNQPQHF.

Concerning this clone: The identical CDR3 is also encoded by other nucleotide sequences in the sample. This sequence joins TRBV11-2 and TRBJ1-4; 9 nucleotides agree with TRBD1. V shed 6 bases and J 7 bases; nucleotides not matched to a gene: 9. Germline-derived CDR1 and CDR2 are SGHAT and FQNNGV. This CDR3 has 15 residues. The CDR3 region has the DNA TGTGCCAGCAGTTTGGGGGACAGGGATTTTGAAAAACTGTTTTTT. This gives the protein CASSLGDRDFEKLFF.

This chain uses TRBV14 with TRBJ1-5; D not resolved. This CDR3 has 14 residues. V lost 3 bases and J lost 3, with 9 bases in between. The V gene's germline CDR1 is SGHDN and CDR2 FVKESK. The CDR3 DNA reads TGTGCCAGCAGCCAGGGGTTTGACAATCAGCCCCAGCATTTT. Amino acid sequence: CASSQGFDNQPQHF.

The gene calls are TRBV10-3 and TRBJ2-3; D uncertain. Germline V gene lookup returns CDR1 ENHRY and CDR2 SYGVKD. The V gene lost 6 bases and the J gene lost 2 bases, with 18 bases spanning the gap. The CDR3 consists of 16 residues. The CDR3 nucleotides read TGTGCCATCAGCCAGGTCTTAGGGCCATCCACAGATACGCAGTATTTT. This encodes CAISQVLGPSTDTQYF.

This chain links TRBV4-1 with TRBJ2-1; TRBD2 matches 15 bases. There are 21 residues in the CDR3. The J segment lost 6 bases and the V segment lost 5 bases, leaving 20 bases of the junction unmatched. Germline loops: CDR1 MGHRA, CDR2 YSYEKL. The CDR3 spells CASSYNVVYMGLAGGSNEQFF. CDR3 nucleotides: TGCGCCAGCAGCTACAATGTGGTGTACATGGGACTAGCGGGAGGAAGCAATGAGCAGTTCTTC.